These 5 T cell receptor beta chains were sequenced from one sample in a study of cytomegalovirus exposure and HLA in healthy donors. Primers for the PCR totalled 60 Vbeta and 13 Jbeta. TCRdb keeps only in-frame clones here, not all; method: immunoSEQ multiplex PCR. There are about 150,000 clones in the sample; 82% occur only once, and around 7% lies in the top ten. Sequencing was done on a sample of PBMCs. The origin of the receptors is a woman aged 45 to 65 in good health and CMV-seropositive.

The chain combines TRBV27 with TRBJ1-4; 7 nucleotides agree with TRBD1. The CDR3 is 16 amino acids. Germline CDR1 is MNHEY and CDR2 is SMNVEV (reference sequence). V was clipped by 5 bases and J by 0 bases; unmatched bases: 6. CDR3 loop: CASSPSGTATNEKLFF. The CDR3 DNA is TGTGCCAGCAGTCCCTCCGGGACAGCAACTAATGAAAAACTGTTTTTT. Full variable domain (rest looked up from reference TRBV27 and TRBJ1-4): EAQVTQNPRYLITVTGKKLTVTCSQNMNHEYMSWYRQDPGLGLRQIYYSMNVEVTDKGDVPEGYKVSRKEKRNFPLILESPSPNQTSLYFCASSPSGTATNEKLFFGSGTQLSVL.

This chain joins TRBV7-2 and TRBJ1-3, with D maybe TRBD1 (5 bases). The CDR3 sequence is 14 residues long. Looked up from germline, CDR1 is SGHTA and CDR2 is FQGNSA. Trimming shortened V by 2 bases and J by 4 bases, and 9 bases separated the two germline ends. In DNA form, the CDR3 reads TGTGCCAGCAGCTTACAGGGAACAGGAAACACCATATATTTT. It is translated as CASSLQGTGNTIYF.

This chain joins TRBV6-5 and TRBJ2-1; D is possibly TRBD1 (5 bases). Germline CDR1 MNHEY, CDR2 SVGAGI. The V gene lost 7 bases and the J gene lost 4 bases, with 11 bases spanning the gap. This CDR3 is 13 amino acids long. CDR3: CASKGREYNEQFF. Here the CDR3 DNA reads TGTGCCAGCAAGGGGCGTGAGTACAATGAGCAGTTCTTC.

The chain links TRBV27 to TRBJ1-1, with 7 positions matching TRBD1. The J segment lost 6 bases and the V segment lost 6 bases, leaving 13 bases of the junction unmatched. The CDR3 has 15 residues. Germline assignment: CDR1 MNHEY and CDR2 SMNVEV (reference sequence). CDR3 sequence: CASSPHLQGPPEAFF. The CDR3 region has the DNA TGTGCCAGCAGCCCCCATCTACAGGGGCCCCCTGAAGCTTTCTTT.

The genes are TRBV5-1 and TRBJ1-1, with a tentative D call TRBD1 (6 bases). CDR3 length equals 14 residues. Trimming cost V 6 bases and J 0 bases, with 12 bases left between them. Germline V CDR1 and CDR2: SGHRS, YFSETQ. The CDR3 loop is CASTVDSLNTEAFF. CDR3 bases: TGCGCCAGCACCGTGGACAGCCTGAACACTGAAGCTTTCTTT.